The clone carrying this TCR beta chain was seen only a few times. Antigen unknown. The PCR contained 60 Vbeta and 13 Jbeta primers. Generated by immunoSEQ multiplex PCR, the TCRdb table keeps only in-frame clones and is missing some. The table has over 200,000 clones, around 89% seen once; the top ten hold 1%. The data belong to a study of cytomegalovirus exposure and HLA in healthy donors. The CDR3 spans 14 residues. V lost 8 bases to trimming and J lost 8 bases; unmatched junction nucleotides: 5. The germline V gene has CDR1 MRHNA and CDR2 SNTAGT. Findings and caveats of the study: TCR beta chain V- and J-gene trimming was linked, in a later analysis, to a missense variant in DCLRE1C.

Source material: PBMCs. The sequence was obtained from a woman in her late teens or twenties in good health and CMV-seronegative. The chain joins TRBV6-4 to TRBJ2-1; 14 positions match TRBD2. The CDR3 coding sequence is TGTGCCAGCTCCGGGACTAGCGGGGGTGATGAGCAGTTCTTC. As protein: CASSGTSGGDEQFF.